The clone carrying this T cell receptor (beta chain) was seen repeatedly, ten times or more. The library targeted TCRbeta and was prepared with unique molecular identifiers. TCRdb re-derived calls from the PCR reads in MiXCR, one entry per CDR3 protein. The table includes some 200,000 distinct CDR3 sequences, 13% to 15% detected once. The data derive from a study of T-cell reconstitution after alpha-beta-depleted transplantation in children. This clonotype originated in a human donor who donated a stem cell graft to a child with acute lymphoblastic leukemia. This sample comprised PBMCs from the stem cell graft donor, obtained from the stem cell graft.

The DNA of the CDR3 is TGTGCCAGCAGTTACGGAGGAAGCCGTGGACAGGGGAGCGGCTACACCTTC. This gives the protein CASSYGGSRGQGSGYTF. The chain has TRBV12-3 or TRBV12-4 and TRBJ1-2; 9 positions agree with TRBD1. This CDR3 region has 17 residues. V lost 4 bases, J lost 8 bases, and 17 bases stayed unmatched.